Listed below are T cell receptor beta chains from one sample, sequenced in a study of T cell responses to AZD1222 COVID-19 vaccine. Only in-frame clones appear in the TCRdb table, and some are missing; sequencing was by immunoSEQ multiplex PCR. The repertoire holds 150,000 to 200,000 clones, with just over 90% as singletons. The source material was peripheral blood, sampled 28 days after the second AZD1222 dose. These TCRs come from an adult who received the AZD1222 COVID-19 vaccine. The CDR3 runs from the conserved cysteine through the conserved F or W. A D gene is named only where the DNA matches it firmly. Only part of the rows carry a size: once, few, many, or a class if the clone is expanded.

d_call	v_call	clone_size	j_call	cdr3_aa	cdr3_nt
NA	TRBV7-7	NA	TRBJ2-1	CASSLAAGPDNEQFF	TGTGCCAGCAGCTTAGCGGCAGGTCCGGACAATGAGCAGTTCTTC
NA	TRBV9	NA	TRBJ2-2	CASTPLVAGELFF	TGTGCCAGCACTCCCCTGGTTGCCGGGGAGCTGTTTTTT
NA	TRBV24-1	NA	TRBJ1-5	CATSDPGPFNQPQHF	TGTGCCACCAGTGACCCCGGGCCCTTCAATCAGCCCCAGCATTTT
NA	TRBV7-3	NA	TRBJ2-2	CASSLWGTGELFF	TGTGCCAGCAGCTTATGGGGGACCGGGGAGCTGTTTTTT
NA	TRBV4-1	few	TRBJ1-1	CASSQPILNTEAFF	TGCGCCAGCAGCCAGCCTATTTTGAACACTGAAGCTTTCTTT
NA	TRBV9	once	TRBJ2-1	CASSVGGAGSYNEQFF	TGTGCCAGCAGCGTAGGCGGGGCGGGCTCCTACAATGAGCAGTTCTTC
TRBD1	TRBV10-1	NA	TRBJ1-2	CASRATNSVPGQGWYGYTF	TGCGCCAGCAGAGCTACGAATTCAGTCCCGGGACAGGGGTGGTATGGCTACACCTTC
TRBD1	TRBV12-5	NA	TRBJ2-3	CASGRDRGESASTDTQYF	TGTGCTAGTGGGCGCGACAGGGGAGAATCCGCTAGCACAGATACGCAGTATTTT
TRBD1	TRBV5-1	NA	TRBJ2-2	CASTGQGYTGELFF	TGCGCCAGCACGGGACAGGGTTACACCGGGGAGCTGTTTTTT
TRBD1	TRBV2	NA	TRBJ2-4	CASSAPRTGEWSSRKNIQYF	TGTGCCAGCAGTGCCCCCCGGACAGGGGAATGGTCGTCCCGAAAAAACATTCAGTACTTC
TRBD1	TRBV12-3/TRBV12-4	NA	TRBJ1-2	CASSFRDRGGYTF	TGTGCCAGCAGTTTCAGGGACAGGGGTGGCTACACCTTC
NA	TRBV9	NA	TRBJ1-6	CASSVARNSPLHF	TGTGCCAGCAGCGTAGCCAGGAATTCACCCCTCCACTTT
NA	TRBV28	NA	TRBJ1-3	CASSPGGVDTIYF	TGTGCCAGCAGTCCGGGAGGTGTGGACACCATATATTTT
NA	TRBV28	NA	TRBJ2-7	CASSFFGDEQYF	TGTGCCAGCAGCTTCTTTGGGGACGAGCAGTACTTC
NA	TRBV7-3	NA	TRBJ2-3	CASSLTGFPSTDTQYF	TGTGCCAGCAGCTTAACAGGGTTTCCTAGCACAGATACGCAGTATTTT
TRBD2	TRBV11-2	once	TRBJ2-7	CASSLDTGLVGYEQYF	TGTGCCAGCAGCTTAGATACGGGACTAGTGGGATACGAGCAGTACTTC
TRBD1	TRBV2	NA	TRBJ1-2	CASRGQSFYGYTF	TGTGCCAGCAGGGGACAGTCTTTCTATGGCTACACCTTC
TRBD1	TRBV2	NA	TRBJ1-5	CASSRQGGNQPQHF	TGTGCCAGCAGCCGACAGGGGGGCAATCAGCCCCAGCATTTT
NA	TRBV5-4	NA	TRBJ1-2	CATKLLGTYGYTF	TGTGCCACCAAGCTTCTGGGTACCTATGGCTACACCTTC
NA	TRBV19	once	TRBJ1-3	CASSNPSSGNTIYF	TGTGCCAGTAGTAATCCTTCCTCTGGAAACACCATATATTTT
NA	TRBV18	few	TRBJ2-7	CASSPMGGPYEQYF	TGTGCCAGCTCACCAATGGGGGGACCCTACGAGCAGTACTTC
NA	TRBV19	NA	TRBJ1-4	CASVPGGAGEKLFF	TGTGCCAGTGTCCCGGGGGGCGCGGGTGAAAAACTGTTTTTT
NA	TRBV28	NA	TRBJ1-1	CASSLGRNTEAFF	TGTGCCAGCAGTTTAGGACGGAACACTGAAGCTTTCTTT
NA	TRBV5-1	once	TRBJ1-2	CASSWDAVSSDGYTF	TGCGCCAGCAGCTGGGACGCTGTTTCTTCGGATGGCTACACCTTC
NA	TRBV27	NA	TRBJ1-1	CASSLLDTNTEAFF	TGTGCCAGCAGTTTACTGGATACGAACACTGAAGCTTTCTTT
TRBD2	TRBV28	once	TRBJ2-7	CASSLPGGDEQYF	TGTGCCAGCAGTTTGCCGGGAGGGGACGAGCAGTACTTC
TRBD1	TRBV11-3	NA	TRBJ1-1	CASSLVTGAEAFF	TGTGCCAGCAGCTTAGTAACAGGGGCTGAAGCTTTCTTT
TRBD1	TRBV2	once	TRBJ1-2	CASSLPGQGLFNYGYTF	TGTGCCAGCAGTTTACCGGGACAGGGCCTCTTCAACTATGGCTACACCTTC
NA	TRBV7-6	NA	TRBJ2-1	CASSPLAISYNEQFF	TGTGCCAGCAGCCCACTCGCCATTTCCTACAATGAGCAGTTCTTC
NA	TRBV19	NA	TRBJ1-2	CASNPGLGDYGYTF	TGTGCCAGTAACCCAGGGTTGGGGGACTATGGCTACACCTTC
NA	TRBV9	NA	TRBJ2-1	CASSVRLGGEQFF	TGTGCCAGCAGCGTCAGACTAGGAGGCGAGCAGTTCTTC
NA	TRBV7-9	NA	TRBJ2-3	CASSLVGDRSSTDTQYF	TGTGCCAGCAGCTTAGTTGGGGACCGGTCTAGCACAGATACGCAGTATTTT
NA	TRBV6-2/TRBV6-3	NA	TRBJ2-3	CASSFTGSSTDTQYF	TGTGCCAGCAGTTTCACCGGGTCAAGCACAGATACGCAGTATTTT
TRBD1	TRBV5-4	NA	TRBJ2-5	CASSSGQGSETQYF	TGTGCCAGCAGCTCGGGACAGGGATCAGAGACCCAGTACTTC
TRBD2	TRBV6-1	NA	TRBJ2-5	CASSEGLAGSQETQYF	TGTGCCAGCAGTGAAGGGCTAGCGGGGTCACAAGAGACCCAGTACTTC
TRBD1	TRBV7-2	NA	TRBJ2-1	CASSLVLQGASNEQFF	TGTGCCAGCAGCTTAGTTTTACAGGGGGCGTCCAATGAGCAGTTCTTC
TRBD1	TRBV9	NA	TRBJ2-1	CASSEGTGGSYNEQFF	TGTGCCAGCAGCGAGGGGACAGGGGGCTCCTACAATGAGCAGTTCTTC
TRBD1	TRBV18	NA	TRBJ2-1	CASRPGQGAYEQFF	TGTGCCAGCAGACCGGGACAGGGGGCCTATGAGCAGTTCTTC
TRBD1	TRBV5-1	NA	TRBJ2-7	CASSSQTGIYEQYF	TGCGCCAGCAGCTCACAGACAGGGATCTACGAGCAGTACTTC
NA	TRBV18	NA	TRBJ1-1	CASSPSVGGLTEAFF	TGTGCCAGCTCACCATCCGTTGGGGGGTTGACTGAAGCTTTCTTT
TRBD1	TRBV6-5	NA	TRBJ1-1	CASTRGGTEAFF	TGTGCCAGCACCAGGGGGGGCACTGAAGCTTTCTTT
NA	TRBV25-1	NA	TRBJ1-2	CASSPLGDGANYGYTF	TGTGCCAGCAGTCCCCTTGGGGACGGGGCTAACTATGGCTACACCTTC
NA	TRBV7-9	NA	TRBJ2-1	CASSPVKDSYNEQFF	TGTGCCAGCAGCCCGGTCAAGGATTCCTACAATGAGCAGTTCTTC
NA	TRBV12-3/TRBV12-4	NA	TRBJ1-1	CASSTTGNTEAFF	TGTGCCAGCAGTACGACAGGGAACACTGAAGCTTTCTTT
NA	TRBV7-9	NA	TRBJ1-4	CASSKGGEKLFF	TGTGCCAGCAGCAAAGGGGGTGAAAAACTGTTTTTT
NA	TRBV10-3	NA	TRBJ2-7	CAISESRDYEQYF	TGTGCCATCAGTGAGTCGAGGGATTACGAGCAGTACTTC
NA	TRBV24-1	NA	TRBJ2-2	CATGSKQTPATGELFF	TGTGCCACCGGTTCTAAGCAGACACCGGCCACCGGGGAGCTGTTTTTT
TRBD1	TRBV15	NA	TRBJ1-2	CATSRDRTGERYGYTF	TGTGCCACCAGCAGAGATCGTACAGGGGAACGGTATGGCTACACCTTC
TRBD1	TRBV7-9	NA	TRBJ2-7	CASSLTGTVNYEQYF	TGTGCCAGCAGCCTCACCGGGACAGTAAACTACGAGCAGTACTTC
TRBD1	TRBV19	NA	TRBJ1-1	CASSIRDRATEAFF	TGTGCCAGTAGCATACGGGACAGGGCCACTGAAGCTTTCTTT
NA	TRBV5-6	NA	TRBJ1-1	CASSSQMNTEAFF	TGTGCCAGCAGCTCGCAGATGAACACTGAAGCTTTCTTT
TRBD2	TRBV6-5	NA	TRBJ2-3	CASSLAGLETDTQYF	TGTGCCAGCAGCTTAGCGGGACTCGAGACAGATACGCAGTATTTT
NA	TRBV11-2	NA	TRBJ2-7	CASSLEVGTFYEQYF	TGTGCCAGCAGCTTAGAGGTCGGGACATTCTACGAGCAGTACTTC
TRBD1	TRBV29-1	NA	TRBJ1-4	CSVWTGDEKLFF	TGCAGCGTTTGGACAGGGGATGAAAAACTGTTTTTT
NA	TRBV6-4	NA	TRBJ1-2	CASSERDRPNYGYTF	TGTGCCAGCAGTGAAAGGGACCGTCCTAACTATGGCTACACCTTC
TRBD1	TRBV5-1	NA	TRBJ2-7	CASSIGTGAYEQYF	TGCGCCAGCAGCATTGGGACAGGGGCCTACGAGCAGTACTTC
NA	TRBV9	NA	TRBJ1-1	CASSVVTANTEAFF	TGTGCCAGCAGCGTAGTTACAGCGAACACTGAAGCTTTCTTT
NA	TRBV6-5	NA	TRBJ1-4	CASRKNRATEKLFF	TGTGCCAGCAGGAAAAACCGGGCAACAGAAAAACTGTTTTTT